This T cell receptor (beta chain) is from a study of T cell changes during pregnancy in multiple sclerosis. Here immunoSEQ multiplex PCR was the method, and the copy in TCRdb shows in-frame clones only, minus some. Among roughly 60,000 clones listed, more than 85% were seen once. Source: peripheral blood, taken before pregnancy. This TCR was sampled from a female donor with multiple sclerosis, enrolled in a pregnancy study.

The CDR3 reads CASSDWGLSYNEQFF. The DNA of the CDR3 is TGTGCCAGCAGTGATTGGGGGCTTTCCTACAATGAGCAGTTCTTC. The chain carries TRBV6-1 and TRBJ2-1; TRBD1 might be the D (6 bases). This CDR3 is 15 amino acids long. Trimming stripped 3 bases from V and 1 base from J, with 10 bases between. The germline gives CDR1 MNHNS, CDR2 SASEGT.